One and the same sample provided the 10 T cell receptor beta chains below, sequenced in a study of regulatory T cells in long-lasting Graves disease. Described time point: newly diagnosed GD, antithyroid drugs for less than 3 months. Generation of the TCR library employed RNA extracted from PBMCs. Researchers made TCR beta libraries by using iRepertoire HTBI primers and running Arm-PCR on CDR3 regions. TCRdb itself ran the multiplex PCR reads through MiXCR, one entry per CDR3 protein. The sample records 350,000 to 500,000 distinct CDR3 sequences, 15% to 20% being singletons. These data were also reused for a study on T cells in Graves' hyperthyroidism and ophthalmopathy.

The sample here was peripheral blood mononuclear cells (PBMCs), taken at new diagnosis, from a patient treated with antithyroid drugs. All receptors come from a woman aged 18-29 years with Graves disease.

This clonotype showed up many times. The chain joins TRBV4-3 to TRBJ2-1; D tentatively reads TRBD1 or TRBD2 (5 bases each). V was trimmed by 4 bases and J by 7 bases, leaving 14 bases between them. Germline V gives CDR1 LGHNA, CDR2 YSLEER. The length of the CDR3 is 14 residues. This chain's CDR3 is CASSPGPRVNEQFF. Written as DNA, the CDR3 is TGCGCCAGCAGCCCGGGACCACGGGTAAATGAGCAGTTCTTC.

This clonotype occurred many times. This rearrangement joins TRBV14 to TRBJ2-2; TRBD1 matches at 7 bases. The CDR3 sequence is 16 residues long. Trimming removed 1 base from V and 2 bases from J; junction bases left unmatched: 4. Germline CDR1 is SGHDN and CDR2 is FVKESK. CDR3 protein: CASSQGGTANTGELFF. Here the CDR3 DNA reads TGTGCCAGCAGCCAAGGTGGGACAGCCAACACCGGGGAGCTGTTTTTT.

There are a few counts of this clonotype. The chain is built from TRBV20-1 and TRBJ1-5; D unclear. V lost 0 bases and J lost 7, with 13 bases in between. This CDR3 has 14 residues. CDR1 and CDR2 (germline): DFQATT, SNEGSKA (reference sequence). The CDR3 DNA reads TGCAGTGCTAGAGAATTCAATTCGGCACAGCCCCAGCATTTT. Translation: CSAREFNSAQPQHF.

This clonotype was counted many times. The chain joins TRBV11-3 to TRBJ2-1; 7 bases line up with TRBD2. The CDR3 extends over 15 amino acids. Losses at the gene ends were 1 base for V and 6 bases for J; bases not matched to a gene: 6. The germline V gene encodes CDR1 SGHNT and CDR2 YENEEA. The CDR3: CASSLAGGRANEQFF. Written as DNA, the CDR3 is TGTGCCAGCAGCTTAGCTGGGGGGAGGGCCAATGAGCAGTTCTTC.

This clonotype has a count of ten or more. This chain connects TRBV6-2 or TRBV6-3 to TRBJ2-7; no reliable D call. From germline, CDR1 is MNHEY and CDR2 SVGEGT. The CDR3 is 16 amino acids. The V gene lost 5 bases and the J gene lost 3 bases, with 20 bases spanning the gap. Here the CDR3 DNA reads TGTGCCAGCAGTGAAGGTTTGGGGTTGGGGAACTACGAGCAGTACTTC. Translating it yields CASSEGLGLGNYEQYF.

The chain carries TRBV12-3 or TRBV12-4 and TRBJ2-2; 7 bases are shared with TRBD1. The CDR3 covers 14 residues. Germline trimming cut 4 bases from V and 4 bases from J; bases unmatched to any gene: 3. The CDR3 spells CASSYNRGTGELFF. In nucleotides, the CDR3 is TGTGCCAGCAGTTACAACAGGGGCACCGGGGAGCTGTTTTTT.

This clonotype was recorded at least ten times. The J gene is TRBJ1-1, the V gene TRBV11-2, with 10 nucleotides matching TRBD1. V was clipped by 1 base and J by 11 bases; unmatched bases: 4. The CDR3 contains 13 residues. CDR1 SGHAT and CDR2 FQNNGV come from the germline V gene. DNA of the CDR3: TGTGCCAGCAGCTTAGTGACAGGGGGCGAGGCTTTCTTT. It codes for CASSLVTGGEAFF.

This clonotype was seen a handful of times. The rearrangement joins TRBV30 to TRBJ2-5; D ambiguous. Looked up from germline, CDR1 is GTSNPN and CDR2 is SVGIG (reference sequence). V lost 2 bases to trimming and J lost 5 bases, with 12 bases between them. The CDR3 sequence is 13 residues long. The CDR3 spells CAWSLLGGETQYF. CDR3 nucleotide sequence: TGTGCCTGGAGTTTACTTGGCGGTGAGACCCAGTACTTC.

The chain carries TRBV20-1 and TRBJ1-1; D gene unclear. Per the germline V gene, CDR1 is DFQATT and CDR2 is SNEGSKA (reference sequence). The CDR3 runs 13 residues. Trimming shortened V by 2 bases and J by 2 bases, and 9 bases separated the two germline ends. CDR3 sequence: CSARRVLNTEAFF. The CDR3 DNA follows: TGCAGTGCTAGAAGGGTTCTAAACACTGAAGCTTTCTTT.

This clonotype was counted between two and nine times. The chain joins TRBV2 to TRBJ1-2, with TRBD1 identical over 8 bases. The CDR3 is made up of 14 amino acids. Germline trimming cut 6 bases from V and 5 bases from J; bases unmatched to any gene: 8. CDR1 SNHLY and CDR2 FYNNEI come from the germline V gene. The CDR3 DNA reads TGTGCCAGCAGGAAACAGGGGGGGGTTTATGGCTACACCTTC. Translating gives CASRKQGGVYGYTF.